These T cell receptor beta chains were read from a single sample in a study of cytomegalovirus exposure and HLA in healthy donors. This table comes from immunoSEQ multiplex PCR, and its TCRdb copy is limited to in-frame clones, with some not included. Of some 140,000 clones listed, around 84% were seen once; the top ten hold approximately 2%. The specimen was PBMCs. All receptors come from a human donor in good health. CDR3s include the opening cysteine and the closing phenylalanine or tryptophan. D genes are given only for firm matches. Size tells how often a clone was seen (once, few, many) or the class of an expanded clone, and some rows leave it out.

D gene: TRBD1; J gene: TRBJ2-7; clone size: -; V gene: TRBV6-1; CDR3 protein: CASRAQGLITYEQYF; CDR3 DNA: TGTGCCAGCAGGGCACAGGGGTTAATTACCTACGAGCAGTACTTC
D gene: TRBD2; J gene: TRBJ2-3; clone size: -; V gene: TRBV7-8; CDR3 protein: CASSLEGGSTDTQYF; CDR3 DNA: TGTGCCAGCAGCTTAGAGGGCGGGAGTACAGATACGCAGTATTTT
D gene: TRBD1; J gene: TRBJ2-2; clone size: -; V gene: TRBV5-1; CDR3 protein: CASNRFPGQGLPGELFF; CDR3 DNA: TGCGCCAGTAACCGTTTCCCGGGACAGGGGTTACCCGGGGAGCTGTTTTTT
D gene: TRBD1; J gene: TRBJ2-2; clone size: -; V gene: TRBV7-2; CDR3 protein: CASSSRQGIGELFF; CDR3 DNA: TGTGCCAGCAGCTCCCGACAGGGGATCGGGGAGCTGTTTTTT
D gene: -; J gene: TRBJ2-6; clone size: -; V gene: TRBV4-2; CDR3 protein: CASSQATGSSGANVLTF; CDR3 DNA: TGTGCCAGCAGCCAAGCCACAGGGAGCTCTGGGGCCAACGTCCTGACTTTC
D gene: TRBD1; J gene: TRBJ2-2; clone size: -; V gene: TRBV2; CDR3 protein: CASSEDRDRGRPGGTGELFF; CDR3 DNA: TGTGCCAGCAGTGAGGATCGGGACAGGGGACGTCCGGGAGGGACCGGGGAGCTGTTTTTT
D gene: TRBD1; J gene: TRBJ2-1; clone size: -; V gene: TRBV5-1; CDR3 protein: CASSWAGTATNNEQFF; CDR3 DNA: TGCGCCAGCAGCTGGGCCGGGACAGCGACCAACAATGAGCAGTTCTTC
D gene: -; J gene: TRBJ1-2; clone size: -; V gene: TRBV27; CDR3 protein: CASRTQGVQGYTF; CDR3 DNA: TGTGCCAGCAGGACACAGGGAGTGCAGGGCTACACCTTC
D gene: TRBD1; J gene: TRBJ1-3; clone size: -; V gene: TRBV2; CDR3 protein: CASSGGGTGPSGNTIYF; CDR3 DNA: TGTGCCAGCAGTGGGGGAGGGACAGGGCCCTCTGGAAACACCATATATTTT
D gene: -; J gene: TRBJ1-2; clone size: -; V gene: TRBV13; CDR3 protein: CASSLGPPNYGYTF; CDR3 DNA: TGTGCCAGCAGCCTTGGGCCCCCGAACTATGGCTACACCTTC
D gene: TRBD1; J gene: TRBJ1-5; clone size: few; V gene: TRBV19; CDR3 protein: CASSARGDQPQHF; CDR3 DNA: TGTGCCAGTAGTGCCAGGGGGGATCAGCCCCAGCATTTT
D gene: -; J gene: TRBJ1-1; clone size: -; V gene: TRBV29-1; CDR3 protein: CSPNSPIVAEAFF; CDR3 DNA: TGCAGCCCAAACTCTCCCATCGTGGCTGAAGCTTTCTTT
D gene: -; J gene: TRBJ1-3; clone size: -; V gene: TRBV5-6; CDR3 protein: CASSPQRGNTIYF; CDR3 DNA: TGTGCCAGCAGCCCCCAGAGGGGAAACACCATATATTTT
D gene: -; J gene: TRBJ1-4; clone size: -; V gene: TRBV10-3; CDR3 protein: CAISDRWQGGANEKLFF; CDR3 DNA: TGTGCCATCAGTGACCGGTGGCAGGGAGGGGCTAATGAAAAACTGTTTTTT
D gene: TRBD1; J gene: TRBJ1-2; clone size: -; V gene: TRBV5-6; CDR3 protein: CASTSGTDNYGYTF; CDR3 DNA: TGTGCCAGCACTTCCGGGACAGACAACTATGGCTACACCTTC
D gene: TRBD2; J gene: TRBJ2-1; clone size: once; V gene: TRBV27; CDR3 protein: CASSFRKRERPYNEQFF; CDR3 DNA: TGTGCCAGCAGTTTCAGGAAGCGGGAGCGGCCCTACAATGAGCAGTTCTTC
D gene: -; J gene: TRBJ2-1; clone size: -; V gene: TRBV30; CDR3 protein: CAWKLPRVRSSYNEQFF; CDR3 DNA: TGTGCCTGGAAACTCCCCAGGGTACGGAGCTCCTACAATGAGCAGTTCTTC
D gene: TRBD2; J gene: TRBJ2-7; clone size: -; V gene: TRBV11-2; CDR3 protein: CASSPWGGSYEQYF; CDR3 DNA: TGTGCCAGCAGCCCTTGGGGGGGAAGTTACGAGCAGTACTTC
D gene: TRBD1; J gene: TRBJ1-2; clone size: -; V gene: TRBV29-1; CDR3 protein: CSVEDPGTGNGYTF; CDR3 DNA: TGCAGCGTTGAAGACCCCGGGACAGGGAATGGCTACACCTTC
D gene: -; J gene: TRBJ2-3; clone size: -; V gene: TRBV5-4; CDR3 protein: CASSLVWTPRDTDTQYF; CDR3 DNA: TGTGCCAGCAGCTTGGTCTGGACACCTAGGGACACAGATACGCAGTATTTT
D gene: -; J gene: TRBJ1-2; clone size: once; V gene: TRBV6-1; CDR3 protein: CASSEVTLRGYTF; CDR3 DNA: TGTGCCAGCAGTGAAGTTACGCTCAGGGGCTACACCTTC
D gene: -; J gene: TRBJ2-1; clone size: -; V gene: TRBV5-1; CDR3 protein: CASSLQGNNEQFF; CDR3 DNA: TGCGCCAGCAGCTTACAGGGAAACAATGAGCAGTTCTTC
D gene: TRBD1; J gene: TRBJ1-2; clone size: few; V gene: TRBV29-1; CDR3 protein: CSVEYGPGQGATNYGYTF; CDR3 DNA: TGCAGCGTTGAATATGGGCCGGGACAGGGGGCCACTAACTATGGCTACACCTTC
D gene: TRBD2; J gene: TRBJ2-1; clone size: -; V gene: TRBV30; CDR3 protein: CAWNRRTSGRATKYNEQFF; CDR3 DNA: TGTGCCTGGAATCGCCGGACTAGCGGGAGGGCGACGAAATACAATGAGCAGTTCTTC
D gene: -; J gene: TRBJ2-7; clone size: -; V gene: TRBV5-1; CDR3 protein: CASSLDLRPQEQYF; CDR3 DNA: TGCGCCAGCAGCTTGGATCTCAGGCCCCAGGAGCAGTACTTC
D gene: TRBD2; J gene: TRBJ2-1; clone size: -; V gene: TRBV6-1; CDR3 protein: CASSDGTSGYNEQFF; CDR3 DNA: TGTGCCAGCAGTGACGGGACTAGCGGGTACAATGAGCAGTTCTTC
D gene: -; J gene: TRBJ1-1; clone size: -; V gene: TRBV6-5; CDR3 protein: CASSYRGQRNTEAFF; CDR3 DNA: TGTGCCAGCAGTTACCGTGGACAGAGGAACACTGAAGCTTTCTTT
D gene: TRBD1; J gene: TRBJ1-3; clone size: -; V gene: TRBV7-2; CDR3 protein: CASSSDRGRSGNTIYF; CDR3 DNA: TGTGCCAGCAGCTCAGACAGGGGACGCTCTGGAAACACCATATATTTT
D gene: -; J gene: TRBJ2-7; clone size: -; V gene: TRBV27; CDR3 protein: CASSIRRGLRHYEQYF; CDR3 DNA: TGTGCCAGCAGTATCCGTCGGGGATTACGGCACTACGAGCAGTACTTC
D gene: -; J gene: TRBJ1-2; clone size: few; V gene: TRBV28; CDR3 protein: CASSLSPGGYTF; CDR3 DNA: TGTGCCAGCAGTTTATCGCCAGGGGGCTACACCTTC
D gene: TRBD1; J gene: TRBJ2-5; clone size: -; V gene: TRBV5-5; CDR3 protein: CASSLGQHTFRLQETQYF; CDR3 DNA: TGTGCCAGCAGCCTGGGACAGCACACCTTCAGACTTCAAGAGACCCAGTACTTC
D gene: -; J gene: TRBJ2-6; clone size: -; V gene: TRBV28; CDR3 protein: CASRQGSGANVLTF; CDR3 DNA: TGTGCCAGCAGACAGGGTTCGGGGGCCAACGTCCTGACTTTC
D gene: -; J gene: TRBJ1-1; clone size: few; V gene: TRBV5-1; CDR3 protein: CASSYPDTEAFF; CDR3 DNA: TGCGCCAGCAGCTACCCGGACACTGAAGCTTTCTTT